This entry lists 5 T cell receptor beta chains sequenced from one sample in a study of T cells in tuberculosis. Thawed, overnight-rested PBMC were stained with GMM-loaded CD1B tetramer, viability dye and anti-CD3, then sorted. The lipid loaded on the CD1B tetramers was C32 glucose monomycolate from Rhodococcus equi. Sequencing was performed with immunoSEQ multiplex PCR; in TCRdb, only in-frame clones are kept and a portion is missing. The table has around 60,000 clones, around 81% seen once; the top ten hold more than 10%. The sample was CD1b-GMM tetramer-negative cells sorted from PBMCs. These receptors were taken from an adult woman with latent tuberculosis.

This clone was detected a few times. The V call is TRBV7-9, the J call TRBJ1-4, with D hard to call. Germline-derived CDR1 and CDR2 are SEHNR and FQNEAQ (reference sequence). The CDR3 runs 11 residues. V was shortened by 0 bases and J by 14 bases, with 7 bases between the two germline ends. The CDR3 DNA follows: TGTGCCAGCAGCTTAGCACGGGGTCTGTTTTTT. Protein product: CASSLARGLFF.

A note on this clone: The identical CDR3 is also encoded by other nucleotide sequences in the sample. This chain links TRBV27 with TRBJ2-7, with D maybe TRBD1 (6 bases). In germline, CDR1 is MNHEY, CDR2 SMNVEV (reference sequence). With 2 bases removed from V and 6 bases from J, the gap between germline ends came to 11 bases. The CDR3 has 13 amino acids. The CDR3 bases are TGTGCCAGCAGTTTAGGGACATCGCGCGAGCAGTACTTC. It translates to CASSLGTSREQYF.

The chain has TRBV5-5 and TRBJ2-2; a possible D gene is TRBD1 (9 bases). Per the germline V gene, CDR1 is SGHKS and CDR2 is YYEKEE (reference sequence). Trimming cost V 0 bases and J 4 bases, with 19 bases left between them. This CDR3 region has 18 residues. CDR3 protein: CASSLAGGGTGITGELFF. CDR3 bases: TGTGCCAGCAGCTTGGCCGGGGGGGGGACAGGGATCACCGGGGAGCTGTTTTTT.

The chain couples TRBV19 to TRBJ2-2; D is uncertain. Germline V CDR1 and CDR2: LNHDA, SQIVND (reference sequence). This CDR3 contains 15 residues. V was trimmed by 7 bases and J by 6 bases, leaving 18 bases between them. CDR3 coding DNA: TGTGCCAGTATGGATCAGCTAGGTGGGTCCGGGGAGCTGTTTTTT. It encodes CASMDQLGGSGELFF.

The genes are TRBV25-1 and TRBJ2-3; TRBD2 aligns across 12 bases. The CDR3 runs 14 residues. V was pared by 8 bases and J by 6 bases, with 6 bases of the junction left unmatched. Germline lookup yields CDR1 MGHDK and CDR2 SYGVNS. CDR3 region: CASALAGGPDTQYF. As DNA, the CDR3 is TGTGCCAGCGCGCTAGCGGGGGGGCCGGATACGCAGTATTTT.